The next 25 T cell receptor beta chains were all read from a single sample in a study of identical twins. MiXCR, run by TCRdb on the 5' RACE reads, gives a single entry per CDR3 protein. Here the sample spans about 240,000 distinct CDR3 sequences, 10% being singletons. The sequencing input was memory T cells sorted from blood. The source is a man between 50 and 59 years old in good health.

This clonotype appeared a few times. The chain carries TRBV7-9 and TRBJ2-1; 9 bases match TRBD1. Germline V CDR1 and CDR2: SEHNR, FQNEAQ (reference sequence). Trimming cost V 5 bases and J 6 bases; bases outside gene matches: 14. The CDR3 sequence is 17 residues long. This CDR3 reads CASSPTLTGTGSNEQFF. The CDR3 coding sequence is TGTGCCAGCAGCCCAACCTTGACCGGGACAGGGAGCAATGAGCAGTTCTTC.

This clonotype was seen many times. The gene calls are TRBV10-3 and TRBJ2-7; D might be TRBD1 or TRBD2, each matching 5 bases. V shed 3 bases and J shed 4 bases, with 13 bases lying between them. The CDR3 loop spans 14 amino acids. The germline CDR1 and CDR2 sequences are ENHRY and SYGVKD. The CDR3 spells CAISERHGGYEQYF. Here the CDR3 DNA reads TGTGCCATCAGTGAAAGGCATGGGGGTTACGAGCAGTACTTC.

This clonotype occurred a few times. The rearrangement joins TRBV7-6 to TRBJ2-7; 10 bases map to TRBD1. CDR3 length equals 16 residues. The V gene's germline CDR1 is SGHVS and CDR2 FNYEAQ. The J segment lost 5 bases and the V segment lost 5 bases, leaving 12 bases of the junction unmatched. The CDR3 DNA reads TGTGCCAGCAGCGTCCTGACAGGGGGCGTCATCGACGAGCAGTACTTC. Protein product: CASSVLTGGVIDEQYF.

This clonotype was detected only once. With a much larger clone just one base away, this may be a read error. V usage is TRBV24-1 and J usage is TRBJ2-7; D is undetermined. Germline V gives CDR1 KGHDR, CDR2 SFDVKD. The CDR3 extends over 13 amino acids. V was shortened by 3 bases and J by 3 bases, with 8 bases between the two germline ends. CDR3 sequence: CATSDHIGYEQYF. The CDR3 region has the DNA TGTGCCACCAGTGATCATATTGGCTACGAGCAGTACTTC.

The chain joins TRBV7-8 to TRBJ2-5; 7 bases agree with TRBD1. The germline V gene encodes CDR1 SGHVS and CDR2 FQNEAQ. The J segment lost 5 bases and the V segment lost 4 bases, leaving 13 bases of the junction unmatched. The CDR3 contains 16 residues. CDR3 sequence reads: CASSSSQTGYSETQYF. The CDR3 DNA follows: TGTGCCAGCAGCTCGTCTCAGACAGGGTACTCGGAGACCCAGTACTTC.

This chain uses TRBV7-9 with TRBJ2-3, with D perhaps matching TRBD1 (6 bases). The CDR3 is 14 residues long. The germline V gene has CDR1 SEHNR and CDR2 FQNEAQ (reference sequence). Trimming shortened V by 5 bases and J by 3 bases, and 12 bases separated the two germline ends. In DNA form, the CDR3 reads TGTGCCAGCAGCCGCAGGGGTGAGACAGATACGCAGTATTTT. This encodes CASSRRGETDTQYF.

This clonotype was recorded a few times. This chain joins TRBV7-6 and TRBJ2-7; D is possibly TRBD2 (5 bases). The CDR3 has 14 amino acids. Germline CDR1 is SGHVS and CDR2 is FNYEAQ. V shed 0 bases and J shed 3 bases, with 9 bases lying between them. CDR3 region: CASSLATRDYEQYF. The CDR3 coding sequence is TGTGCCAGCAGCTTAGCGACGAGGGACTACGAGCAGTACTTC.

There are a few counts of this clonotype. V gene TRBV6-5 combines with J gene TRBJ2-1; 9 bases agree with TRBD1. This CDR3 spans 15 amino acids. The V gene's germline CDR1 is MNHEY and CDR2 SVGAGI. Unmatched junction bases numbered 4, after V lost 0 bases and J lost 7 bases. The DNA of the CDR3 is TGTGCCAGCAGTTACTCACAGGGGGCGTCGAATGAGCAGTTCTTC. Protein: CASSYSQGASNEQFF.

This clonotype has just one count. The chain is built from TRBV6-2 or TRBV6-3 and TRBJ2-1, with D perhaps matching TRBD2 (8 bases). The V gene's germline CDR1 is MNHEY and CDR2 SVGEGT. Trimming pared 6 bases from V and 7 bases from J, leaving 31 bases between. This CDR3 spans 19 amino acids. The CDR3 nucleotides read TGTGCCAGCAGCCCCGACAGGGTTCGGACGGGAGGGCCCGGGAATGAGCAGTTCTTC. The encoded protein is CASSPDRVRTGGPGNEQFF.

This clonotype occurred many times. The chain recombines TRBV7-2 with TRBJ2-1; D is perhaps TRBD1 or TRBD2 (6 bases each). The CDR3 loop spans 14 amino acids. The germline CDR1 and CDR2 sequences are SGHTA and FQGNSA. Trimming pared 1 base from V and 16 bases from J, leaving 20 bases between. DNA for the CDR3: TGTGCCAGCAGCTTAGGCCCGGGGGCCACGGTGGTATTCTTC. It codes for CASSLGPGATVVFF.

This clonotype was detected many times. The V gene is TRBV7-2, the J gene TRBJ1-6; D is undetermined. Germline values: CDR1 SGHTA, CDR2 FQGNSA. V shed 3 bases and J shed 7 bases, with 7 bases lying between them. This CDR3 is built from 13 residues. The CDR3 DNA sequence: TGTGCCAGCAGCTTGTCCCAGAATTCACCCCTCCACTTT. This gives the protein CASSLSQNSPLHF.

This clonotype was observed a handful of times. The rearrangement joins TRBV7-9 to TRBJ2-5; the match to TRBD1 covers 9 bases. The CDR3 loop spans 15 amino acids. V lost 4 bases to trimming and J lost 5 bases; unmatched junction nucleotides: 8. The germline V gene encodes CDR1 SEHNR and CDR2 FQNEAQ (reference sequence). CDR3 region: CASSSPGQGRETQYF. The CDR3 bases are TGTGCCAGCAGCTCCCCCGGACAGGGGCGGGAGACCCAGTACTTC.

This clonotype was recorded a few times. The CDR3 region is CSADHAAGEMSSYEQYF. The DNA of the CDR3 is TGCAGTGCAGATCACGCGGCGGGGGAGATGAGCTCCTACGAGCAGTACTTC. J is TRBJ2-7 and V is TRBV20-1, with 7 bases fitting TRBD2. This CDR3 is built from 17 residues. The V gene end was trimmed by 6 bases and the J gene end by 0 bases; junction bases not matched to a gene: 17. Looked up from germline, CDR1 is DFQATT and CDR2 is SNEGSKA (reference sequence).

The CDR3 DNA reads as TGCAGTGCTAGCCAGTGGGGGGAGACCCAGTACTTC. Amino acids: CSASQWGETQYF. V usage is TRBV20-1 and J usage is TRBJ2-5, with D possibly called TRBD1 or TRBD2 (5 bases each). This CDR3 is built from 12 residues. Germline V gene sequence: CDR1 DFQATT, CDR2 SNEGSKA (reference sequence). V lost 3 bases and J lost 5, with 10 bases in between.

V gene TRBV20-1 combines with J gene TRBJ2-1; 11 bases line up with TRBD1. V was pared by 6 bases and J by 8 bases, with 6 bases of the junction left unmatched. The CDR3 is made up of 13 amino acids. The germline CDR1 and CDR2 sequences are DFQATT and SNEGSKA (reference sequence). CDR3: CSAGQGGRDEQFF. For the CDR3, the DNA is TGCAGTGCGGGACAGGGGGGAAGGGATGAGCAGTTCTTC.

This clonotype was seen more than once but under ten times. The chain recombines TRBV28 with TRBJ2-7; D possibly matches TRBD1 or TRBD2 (6 bases each). The CDR3 runs to 13 residues. V lost 7 bases, J lost 2 bases, and 12 bases lay in between. Germline CDR1 and CDR2: MDHEN and SYDVKM. CDR3 in DNA: TGTGCCAGCACTATAGGGGGGCCCTACGAGCAGTACTTC. It specifies CASTIGGPYEQYF.

This clonotype was counted at least ten times. The chain combines TRBV7-9 with TRBJ1-1; no firm D call. V dropped 6 bases and J dropped 0 bases, with 8 bases sitting between them. The CDR3 consists of 13 residues. Per the germline V gene, CDR1 is SEHNR and CDR2 is FQNEAQ (reference sequence). The CDR3 sequence: CASSLQLNTEAFF. The CDR3 nucleotides are TGTGCCAGCAGTTTACAGCTGAACACTGAAGCTTTCTTT.

This clonotype has a count of ten or more. The rearrangement joins TRBV28 to TRBJ2-7, with D possibly TRBD1 on 5 matching bases. Trimming stripped 3 bases from V and 4 bases from J, with 16 bases between. Germline lookup yields CDR1 MDHEN and CDR2 SYDVKM. The CDR3 length is 15 residues. The CDR3 sequence is CASSFPRQGRYEQYF. CDR3 in DNA: TGTGCCAGCAGTTTCCCCCGCCAGGGTAGATACGAGCAGTACTTC.

This clonotype was seen more than once but under ten times. The rearrangement uses TRBV5-4 and TRBJ2-1; 7 bases match TRBD1. CDR1 and CDR2 from the germline V gene are SGHNT and YYREEE (reference sequence). V lost 4 bases to trimming and J lost 0 bases; unmatched junction nucleotides: 4. This CDR3 is 15 amino acids long. CDR3 in DNA: TGTGCCAGCAGCATAGGACAGGTCTCCTACAATGAGCAGTTCTTC. Protein sequence: CASSIGQVSYNEQFF. Looking up the rest from reference TRBV5-4 and TRBJ2-1 gives the full variable domain: ETGVTQSPTHLIKTRGQQVTLRCSSQSGHNTVSWYQQALGQGPQFIFQYYREEENGRGNFPPRFSGLQFPNYSSELNVNALELDDSALYLCASSIGQVSYNEQFFGPGTRLTVL.

The chain couples TRBV18 to TRBJ2-1, with 9 bases matching TRBD2. CDR3 size: 15 residues. Unmatched junction bases numbered 9, after V lost 3 bases and J lost 9 bases. From germline, CDR1 is KGHSH and CDR2 LQKENI. CDR3 DNA sequence: TGTGCCAGCTCACCCCTGCGGGAGGGCCATGGTGAGCAGTTCTTC. Its protein product is CASSPLREGHGEQFF.

This chain uses TRBV20-1 with TRBJ2-1; weak D call: TRBD2 (6 bases). The CDR3 totals 15 residues. Germline CDR1 is DFQATT and CDR2 is SNEGSKA (reference sequence). V lost 0 bases to trimming and J lost 8 bases, with 17 bases between them. The CDR3 spells CSARDYFKAGDEQFF. CDR3 in DNA: TGCAGTGCTAGAGACTACTTTAAAGCGGGCGATGAGCAGTTCTTC.

This clonotype was seen more than once but under ten times. The rearrangement uses TRBV5-4 and TRBJ2-5; possibly TRBD1 or TRBD2 for D (5 bases each). Germline values: CDR1 SGHNT, CDR2 YYREEE (reference sequence). V shed 2 bases and J shed 1 base, with 12 bases lying between them. The CDR3 has 15 amino acids. CDR3 amino acids: CASSLQGTLQETQYF. In DNA, the CDR3 is TGTGCCAGCAGCTTACAAGGGACCCTCCAAGAGACCCAGTACTTC.

The V gene is TRBV28, the J gene TRBJ2-3; tentative D call: TRBD2 (6 bases). With 6 bases removed from V and 5 bases from J, the gap between germline ends came to 15 bases. Germline CDR1 MDHEN, CDR2 SYDVKM. This CDR3 region has 14 residues. CDR3 sequence reads: CASSPGGREDTQYF. CDR3 sequence (DNA): TGTGCCAGCAGCCCCGGAGGGCGCGAAGATACGCAGTATTTT. Variable domain in full (rest from reference TRBV28 and TRBJ2-3): DVKVTQSSRYLVKRTGEKVFLECVQDMDHENMFWYRQDPGLGLRLIYFSYDVKMKEKGDIPEGYSVSREKKERFSLILESASTNQTSMYLCASSPGGREDTQYFGPGTRLTVL.

This clonotype turned up a few times. The V call is TRBV11-2, the J call TRBJ2-2; the D is unclear. Germline CDR1 is SGHAT and CDR2 is FQNNGV. This CDR3 comprises 15 residues. V shed 2 bases and J shed 2 bases, with 9 bases lying between them. CDR3 DNA sequence: TGTGCCAGCAGCTTACGGCAGGCAAACACCGGGGAGCTGTTTTTT. It encodes CASSLRQANTGELFF.

The table lists this clonotype with many counts. A read error may produce the germline difference seen at one junction end. The chain combines TRBV30 with TRBJ2-7; no reliable D call. Looked up from germline, CDR1 is GTSNPN and CDR2 is SVGIG (reference sequence). The CDR3 contains 8 residues. The DNA for the CDR3 is TGTGCCGTGGGTGAGAGGACCTTC. Amino acid sequence: CAVGERTF.